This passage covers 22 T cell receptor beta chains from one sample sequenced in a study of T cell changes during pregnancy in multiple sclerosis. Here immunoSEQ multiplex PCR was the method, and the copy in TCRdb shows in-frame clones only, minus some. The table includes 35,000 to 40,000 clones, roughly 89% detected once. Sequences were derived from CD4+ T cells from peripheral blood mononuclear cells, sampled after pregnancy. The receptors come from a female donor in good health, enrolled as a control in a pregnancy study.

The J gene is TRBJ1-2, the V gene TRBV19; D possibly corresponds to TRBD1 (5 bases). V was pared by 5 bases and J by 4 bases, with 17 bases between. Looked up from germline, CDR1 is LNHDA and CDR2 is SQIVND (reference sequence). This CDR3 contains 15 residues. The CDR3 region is CASSPTATASYGYTF. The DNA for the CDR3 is TGTGCCAGTAGTCCGACCGCGACAGCTTCCTATGGCTACACCTTC.

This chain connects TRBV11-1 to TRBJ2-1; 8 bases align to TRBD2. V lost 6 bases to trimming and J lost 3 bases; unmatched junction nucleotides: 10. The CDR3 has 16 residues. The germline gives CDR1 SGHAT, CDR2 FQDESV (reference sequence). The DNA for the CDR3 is TGTGCCAGCAGACAGTTTAGCGGGGTAGGCTACAATGAGCAGTTCTTC. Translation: CASRQFSGVGYNEQFF. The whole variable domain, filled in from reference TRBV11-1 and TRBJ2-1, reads EAEVAQSPRYKITEKSQAVAFWCDPISGHATLYWYRQILGQGPELLVQFQDESVVDDSQLPKDRFSAERLKGVDSTLKIQPAELGDSAMYLCASRQFSGVGYNEQFFGPGTRLTVL.

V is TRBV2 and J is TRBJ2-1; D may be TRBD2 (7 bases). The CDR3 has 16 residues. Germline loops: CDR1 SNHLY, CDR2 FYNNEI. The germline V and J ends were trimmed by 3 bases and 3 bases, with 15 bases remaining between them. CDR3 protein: CASSDIGGLHYNEQFF. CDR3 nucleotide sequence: TGTGCCAGCAGTGATATCGGGGGGCTCCACTACAATGAGCAGTTCTTC. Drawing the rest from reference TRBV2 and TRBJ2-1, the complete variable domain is EPEVTQTPSHQVTQMGQEVILRCVPISNHLYFYWYRQILGQKVEFLVSFYNNEISEKSEIFDDQFSVERPDGSNFTLKIRSTKLEDSAMYFCASSDIGGLHYNEQFFGPGTRLTVL.

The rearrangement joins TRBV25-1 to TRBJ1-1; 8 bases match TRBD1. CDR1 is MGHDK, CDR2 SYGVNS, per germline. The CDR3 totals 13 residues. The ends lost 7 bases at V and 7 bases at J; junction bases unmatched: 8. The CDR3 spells CASNPTGAFEAFF. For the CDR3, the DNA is TGTGCCAGCAACCCGACAGGGGCCTTTGAAGCTTTCTTT.

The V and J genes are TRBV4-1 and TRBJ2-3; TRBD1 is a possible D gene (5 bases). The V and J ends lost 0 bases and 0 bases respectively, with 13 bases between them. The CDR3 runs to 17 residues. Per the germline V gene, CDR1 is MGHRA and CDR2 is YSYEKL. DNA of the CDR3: TGCGCCAGCAGCCAAGATCCCCAGGGTTATAGCACAGATACGCAGTATTTT. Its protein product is CASSQDPQGYSTDTQYF.

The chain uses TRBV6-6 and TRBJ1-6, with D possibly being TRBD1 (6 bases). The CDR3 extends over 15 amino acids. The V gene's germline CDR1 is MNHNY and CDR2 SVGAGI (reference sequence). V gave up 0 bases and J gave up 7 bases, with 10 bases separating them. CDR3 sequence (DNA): TGTGCCAGCAGTTACTCCAGGGACATCAATTCACCCCTCCACTTT. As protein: CASSYSRDINSPLHF.

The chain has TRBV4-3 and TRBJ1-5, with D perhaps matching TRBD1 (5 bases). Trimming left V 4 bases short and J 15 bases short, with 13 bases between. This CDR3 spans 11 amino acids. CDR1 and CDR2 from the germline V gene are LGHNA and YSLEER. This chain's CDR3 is CASSPSDNGHF. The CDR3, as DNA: TGCGCCAGCAGCCCCTCGGACAACGGGCATTTT.

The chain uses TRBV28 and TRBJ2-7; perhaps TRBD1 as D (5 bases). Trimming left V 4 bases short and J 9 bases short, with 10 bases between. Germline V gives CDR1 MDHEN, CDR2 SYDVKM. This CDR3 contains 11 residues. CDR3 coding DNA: TGTGCCAGCAGTTCAGGGAATGCGCAGTACTTC. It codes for CASSSGNAQYF.

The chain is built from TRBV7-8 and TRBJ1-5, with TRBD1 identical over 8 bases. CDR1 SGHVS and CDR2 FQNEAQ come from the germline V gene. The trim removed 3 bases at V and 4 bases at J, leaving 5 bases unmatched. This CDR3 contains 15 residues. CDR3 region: CASSLVDRANQPQHF. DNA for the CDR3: TGTGCCAGCAGCTTGGTGGACAGGGCGAATCAGCCCCAGCATTTT.

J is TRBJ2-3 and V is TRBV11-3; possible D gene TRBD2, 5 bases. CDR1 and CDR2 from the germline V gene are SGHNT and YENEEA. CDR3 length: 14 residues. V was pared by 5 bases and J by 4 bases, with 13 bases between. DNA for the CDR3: TGTGCCAGCAGCGCGAATCGGGGATCAGATACGCAGTATTTT. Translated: CASSANRGSDTQYF.

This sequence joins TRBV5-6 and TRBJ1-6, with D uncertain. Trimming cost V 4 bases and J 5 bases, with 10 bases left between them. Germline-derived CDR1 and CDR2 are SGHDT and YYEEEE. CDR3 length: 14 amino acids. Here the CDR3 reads CASSAGLNNSPLHF. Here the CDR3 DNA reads TGTGCCAGCAGCGCGGGATTAAATAATTCACCCCTCCACTTT.

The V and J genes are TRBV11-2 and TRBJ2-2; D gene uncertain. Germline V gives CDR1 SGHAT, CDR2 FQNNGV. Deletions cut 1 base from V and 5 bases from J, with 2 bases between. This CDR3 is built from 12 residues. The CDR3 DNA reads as TGTGCCAGCAGCTTAGCTACCGGGGAGCTGTTTTTT. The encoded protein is CASSLATGELFF.

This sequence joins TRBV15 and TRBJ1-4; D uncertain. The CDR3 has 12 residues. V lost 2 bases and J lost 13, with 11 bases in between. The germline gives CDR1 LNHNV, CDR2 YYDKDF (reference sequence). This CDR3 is CATSRPDSGLFF. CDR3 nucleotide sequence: TGTGCCACCAGCAGACCCGATTCCGGACTGTTTTTT.

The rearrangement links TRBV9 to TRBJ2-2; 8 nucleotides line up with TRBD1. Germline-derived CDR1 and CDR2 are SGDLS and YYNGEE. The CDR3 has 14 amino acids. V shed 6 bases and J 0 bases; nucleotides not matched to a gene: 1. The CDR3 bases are TGTGCCAGCACGACAGGGGCGAACACCGGGGAGCTGTTTTTT. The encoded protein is CASTTGANTGELFF.

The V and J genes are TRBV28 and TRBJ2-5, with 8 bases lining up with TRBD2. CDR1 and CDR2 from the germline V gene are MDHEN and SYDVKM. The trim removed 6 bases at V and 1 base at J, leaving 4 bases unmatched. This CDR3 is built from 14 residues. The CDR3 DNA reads TGTGCCAGCAGGGTAGCGGGGCCCCAAGAGACCCAGTACTTC. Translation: CASRVAGPQETQYF.

CDR3 coding DNA: TGTGCCAGCTCACCACCGGTTGGGCAGAATGAGCAGTTCTTC. This sequence encodes CASSPPVGQNEQFF. The chain links TRBV18 to TRBJ2-1; D call uncertain. V gave up 0 bases and J gave up 7 bases, with 10 bases separating them. The CDR3 extends over 14 amino acids. Germline loops: CDR1 KGHSH, CDR2 LQKENI.

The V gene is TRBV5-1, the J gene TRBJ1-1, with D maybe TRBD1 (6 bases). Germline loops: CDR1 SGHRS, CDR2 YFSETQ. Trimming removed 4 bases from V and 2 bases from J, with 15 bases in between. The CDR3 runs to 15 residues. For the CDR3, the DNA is TGCGCCAGCAGCCCCGGGGACACCTTTAACACTGAAGCTTTCTTT. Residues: CASSPGDTFNTEAFF.

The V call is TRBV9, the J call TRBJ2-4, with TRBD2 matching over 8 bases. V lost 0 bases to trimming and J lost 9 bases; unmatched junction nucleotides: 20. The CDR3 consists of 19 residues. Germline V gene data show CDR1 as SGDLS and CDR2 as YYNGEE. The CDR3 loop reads CASSVGVTGGGLTSGIQYF. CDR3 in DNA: TGTGCCAGCAGCGTAGGGGTTACCGGGGGGGGCCTCACGTCAGGCATTCAGTACTTC.

The CDR3 DNA reads TGTGCCAGCAGCTTCGGGACAGGGGAGACAGATACGCAGTATTTT. Residues: CASSFGTGETDTQYF. The chain combines TRBV11-2 with TRBJ2-3, with TRBD1 matching 10 bases. This CDR3 contains 15 residues. Germline V gives CDR1 SGHAT, CDR2 FQNNGV. Trimming at V came to 3 bases and at J to 3 bases, leaving 3 bases not matched to a gene.

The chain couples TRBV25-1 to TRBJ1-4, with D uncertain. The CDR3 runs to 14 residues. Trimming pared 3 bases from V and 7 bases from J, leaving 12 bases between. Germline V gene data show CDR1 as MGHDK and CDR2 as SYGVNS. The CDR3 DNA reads TGTGCCAGCAGTGAGGTTGGCCCATCTGAAAAACTGTTTTTT. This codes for CASSEVGPSEKLFF.

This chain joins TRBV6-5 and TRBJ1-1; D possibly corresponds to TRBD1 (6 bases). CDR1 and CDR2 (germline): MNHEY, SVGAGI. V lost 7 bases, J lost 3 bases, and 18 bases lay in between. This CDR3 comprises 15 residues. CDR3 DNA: TGTGCCAGCATCGACGGACAGAGAGTGGACACTGAAGCTTTCTTT. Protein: CASIDGQRVDTEAFF.

The CDR3 protein is CASSLASLVVAGGLTYEQYF. The CDR3 region has the DNA TGTGCCAGCAGCTTAGCGTCCCTGGTAGTAGCGGGAGGGTTAACCTACGAGCAGTACTTC. V usage is TRBV7-8 and J usage is TRBJ2-7; 11 nucleotides line up with TRBD2. J lost 2 bases, V lost 0 bases, and 15 bases had no gene match. CDR1 and CDR2 (germline): SGHVS, FQNEAQ. The CDR3 extends over 20 amino acids. Based on the CDR3 plus reference TRBV7-8 and TRBJ2-7, the full variable domain is GAGVSQSPRYKVAKRGQDVALRCDPISGHVSLFWYQQALGQGPEFLTYFQNEAQLDKSGLPSDRFFAERPEGSVSTLKIQRTQQEDSAVYLCASSLASLVVAGGLTYEQYFGPGTRLTVT.